The source of this TCR beta chain is a study of cytomegalovirus exposure and HLA in healthy donors. Primers for the PCR totalled 60 Vbeta and 13 Jbeta. TCRdb keeps only in-frame clones here, not all; method: immunoSEQ multiplex PCR. This table holds 100,000 to 150,000 clones. Germline values: CDR1 MGHDK, CDR2 SYGVNS. V lost 5 bases and J 1 base, leaving 10 bases between the germline ends. This CDR3 has 14 amino acids. The genes are TRBV25-1 and TRBJ2-3; a weak D match, TRBD2 (6 bases). The sequenced sample was PBMCs. This TCR derives from a man aged 30 to 39 in good health and CMV-seronegative. The CDR3 loop is CASSTGVGTDTQYF. The CDR3 coding sequence is TGTGCCAGCAGTACGGGAGTTGGCACAGATACGCAGTATTTT.